Described below is a single T cell receptor beta chain sequence and its context. What antigen it recognizes has not been identified. No base qualities exist here, and no much larger clone lies one base off it. The label giving this sample's time point can be read as: baseline before first vaccination. Samples from vaccinated people were obtained from the UK trials COV001 and COV002, which included a single-blind randomized controlled phase 2/3 trial of AZD1222 (ChAdOx1 nCoV-19) in healthy adults. For TCRbeta chain sequencing, PBMC samples from trial participants were taken at day 0 and at day 28 after the second dose. The sample belongs to a study of T cell responses to AZD1222 COVID-19 vaccine (dated by TCRdb to the early 2020s). Regarding the complete study: AZD1222 recipients given second doses at about 4 weeks or at about 12 weeks were pooled, since spike-specific TCR depth and breadth were not found to differ between the two schedules. A total of roughly 240 trial participants underwent TCR sequencing, of whom about 210 received two doses of AZD1222 and about 25 received two doses of the MenACWY control vaccine. Trial participants were enrolled into age subgroups of 18-55, 56-69 and 70-plus years, which contained around 140, 26 and 57 TCR-sequenced participants, respectively.

Study-level results and caveats: Most participants were white British and females outnumbered males, and the authors suggested that clonal diversity may have been underestimated. Epitopes outside the regions mutated in the B.1.351 and B.1.1.7 variants were reportedly recognized by nearly half of the unique spike-specific TCRs. The 56-69-year group was small, and its depth increase did not reach significance, likely because of low power. Conclusions about previously exposed vaccinees are limited, since just six or seven AZD1222 recipients were seropositive for SARS-CoV-2 at baseline. Because no day 14 peak-response samples were available, the repertoires could be characterized only after the peak T cell response. After two AZD1222 doses, spike-specific TCR breadth and depth were significantly higher than at day 0 and than in MenACWY recipients. Vaccine-associated CD4 TCRs spanned the whole spike protein, with dominant responses in regions 160-218 and 743-854.

V was cut back by 3 bases and J by 4 bases, leaving a gap of 14 bases between them. The cysteine opens and the phenylalanine closes a CDR3 of 16 amino acids. CDR3 DNA only is kept here, 48 bases in frame from base 1. CDR1 and CDR2 (SGDLS, YYNGEE) derive from the germline V gene. The CDR3 regions of human TCRbeta chains were analyzed by immunosequencing. The study's own analysis went as follows. Repertoire TCRs were checked for matches against a reference library of SARS-CoV-2-specific TCRs that had been generated using the MIRA antigen-specificity platform. Breadth was defined as the fraction of unique TCRs that were SARS-CoV-2-associated. Depth was defined as the fraction of total T cells that were SARS-CoV-2-associated. Using the MIRA data, each spike-specific TCR was assigned both to the spike region to which the TCR was reactive and to a CD4 or CD8 class. Log10-transformed breadth and depth values were compared by one-way ANOVA with Sidak's multiple comparisons tests. The table comes from immuneACCESS by way of TCRdb, which keeps in-frame sequences with V and J called. Part of the clones is missing from these tables; in studies checked, under half for an unresolved V gene and the rest for unknown reasons. The D gene and trimming were derived from the DNA, and the V and J assignments and clone size from that table. The sample records more than 110,000 clones, approximately 90% of which are singletons. Of the sample, around 3.5% is held by the ten largest clones.

This clonotype was sampled from an adult in good health. The sequencing here drew on peripheral blood, taken on day 0 of AZD1222 vaccination. The chain is assembled from TRBV9 and TRBJ2-6; a weak D assignment points to TRBD2 (5 bases agree). The CDR3 region has the sequence CASSAPDWSGANVLTF. In nucleotide form, the sequence is TGTGCCAGCAGCGCCCCGGACTGGTCCGGGGCCAACGTCCTGACTTTC.